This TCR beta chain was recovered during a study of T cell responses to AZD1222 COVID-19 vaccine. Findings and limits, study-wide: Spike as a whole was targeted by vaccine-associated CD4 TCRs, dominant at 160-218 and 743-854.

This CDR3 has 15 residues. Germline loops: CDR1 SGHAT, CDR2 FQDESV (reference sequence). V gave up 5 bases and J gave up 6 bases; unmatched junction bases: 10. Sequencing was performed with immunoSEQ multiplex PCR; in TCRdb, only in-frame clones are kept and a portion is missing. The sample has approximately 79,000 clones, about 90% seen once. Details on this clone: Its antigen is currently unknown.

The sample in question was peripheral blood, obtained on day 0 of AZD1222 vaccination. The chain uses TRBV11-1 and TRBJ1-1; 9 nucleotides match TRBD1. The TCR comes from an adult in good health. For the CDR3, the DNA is TGTGCCAGCAGCATACAGGGGGCAACATGGGCTGAAGCTTTCTTT. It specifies CASSIQGATWAEAFF. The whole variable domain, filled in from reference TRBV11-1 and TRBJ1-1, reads EAEVAQSPRYKITEKSQAVAFWCDPISGHATLYWYRQILGQGPELLVQFQDESVVDDSQLPKDRFSAERLKGVDSTLKIQPAELGDSAMYLCASSIQGATWAEAFFGQGTRLTVV.